The 16 T cell receptor beta chains reported below all come from one sample, sequenced in a study of blood T cell repertoires in COVID-19. Sequenced by immunoSEQ multiplex PCR; TCRdb stores in-frame clones only, minus some. This table has about 86,000 clones, 82% appearing once. The material sequenced was peripheral blood. The source is an elderly woman with acute or convalescent COVID-19.

The CDR3 loop reads CASSLTDGAYEQYF. The CDR3 DNA sequence: TGTGCCAGCAGCCTCACCGACGGGGCCTACGAGCAGTACTTC. The chain links TRBV11-2 to TRBJ2-7; possible D gene TRBD2, 5 bases. Germline assignment: CDR1 SGHAT and CDR2 FQNNGV. The V end lost 5 bases, the J end lost 2 bases, and 13 bases lay between the germline ends. The length of the CDR3 is 14 residues. Combining the CDR3 with reference TRBV11-2 and TRBJ2-7 gives the whole variable domain EAGVAQSPRYKIIEKRQSVAFWCNPISGHATLYWYQQILGQGPKLLIQFQNNGVVDDSQLPKDRFSAERLKGVDSTLKIQPAKLEDSAVYLCASSLTDGAYEQYFGPGTRLTVT.

This chain joins TRBV4-1 and TRBJ1-3; TRBD1 is a possible D gene (6 bases). The germline V gene has CDR1 MGHRA and CDR2 YSYEKL. There are 14 residues in the CDR3. The V end lost 2 bases, the J end lost 8 bases, and 13 bases lay between the germline ends. The CDR3 spells CASSQSRTADTIYF. DNA for the CDR3: TGCGCCAGCAGCCAATCTAGGACAGCCGACACCATATATTTT.

The chain is built from TRBV5-1 and TRBJ1-3, with a possible D match to TRBD1 (5 bases). The V and J ends lost 5 bases and 3 bases respectively, with 12 bases between them. CDR3 length: 14 amino acids. From germline, CDR1 is SGHRS and CDR2 YFSETQ. CDR3 bases: TGCGCCAGCAGTCCTTCAGGGTTTGGAAACACCATATATTTT. It codes for CASSPSGFGNTIYF.

This clone was seen more than once but under ten times. The gene calls are TRBV19 and TRBJ2-1, with 7 bases fitting TRBD1. CDR1 LNHDA and CDR2 SQIVND come from the germline V gene (reference sequence). V lost 4 bases to trimming and J lost 4 bases; unmatched junction nucleotides: 1. The CDR3 totals 13 residues. The CDR3 bases are TGTGCCAGTAGTAGGGGACAGTACAATGAGCAGTTCTTC. It yields the protein CASSRGQYNEQFF.

This sequence joins TRBV18 and TRBJ2-1, with 8 bases that match TRBD2. Germline-derived CDR1 and CDR2 are KGHSH and LQKENI. CDR3 length equals 16 residues. Germline trimming cut 7 bases from V and 7 bases from J; bases unmatched to any gene: 15. Written as DNA, the CDR3 is TGTGCCAGCTTCCGGGATTCGGGACTAGATAGAAATGAGCAGTTCTTC. Its translation: CASFRDSGLDRNEQFF.

The chain employs TRBV5-6 and TRBJ2-7; 7 bases match TRBD1. This CDR3 spans 14 amino acids. Germline V CDR1 and CDR2: SGHDT, YYEEEE. V lost 3 bases to trimming and J lost 0 bases; unmatched junction nucleotides: 3. CDR3 sequence: CASSSGQSSYEQYF. CDR3 in DNA: TGTGCCAGCAGCTCGGGACAGTCCTCCTACGAGCAGTACTTC. Full variable domain (rest looked up from reference TRBV5-6 and TRBJ2-7): DAGVTQSPTHLIKTRGQQVTLRCSPKSGHDTVSWYQQALGQGPQFIFQYYEEEERQRGNFPDRFSGHQFPNYSSELNVNALLLGDSALYLCASSSGQSSYEQYFGPGTRLTVT.

The V call is TRBV2, the J call TRBJ1-2; D remains unclear. The germline V and J ends were trimmed by 4 bases and 5 bases, with 17 bases remaining between them. The CDR3 covers 15 residues. Per germline, CDR1 SNHLY and CDR2 FYNNEI. Here the CDR3 reads CASSGSIESGYGYTF. CDR3 sequence (DNA): TGTGCCAGCAGTGGTTCTATAGAGTCCGGTTATGGCTACACCTTC.

This chain joins TRBV4-1 and TRBJ2-1, with 7 bases fitting TRBD1. The germline CDR1 and CDR2 sequences are MGHRA and YSYEKL. J lost 7 bases, V lost 4 bases, and 7 bases had no gene match. This CDR3 has 14 residues. CDR3 DNA sequence: TGCGCCAGCAGCCGGATTGACAGGGAGAATGAGCAGTTCTTC. Encoded protein: CASSRIDRENEQFF.

The V call is TRBV19, the J call TRBJ2-1; a weak D match, TRBD1 (5 bases). The germline gives CDR1 LNHDA, CDR2 SQIVND (reference sequence). The CDR3 runs to 13 residues. Trimming stripped 7 bases from V and 6 bases from J, with 13 bases between. The CDR3 nucleotides are TGTGCCAGTAACACACAGGTCGGCAATGAGCAGTTCTTC. Protein product: CASNTQVGNEQFF.

J is TRBJ1-1 and V is TRBV2; weak D call: TRBD1 (5 bases). Trimming cost V 8 bases and J 7 bases, with 8 bases left between them. The CDR3 totals 10 residues. Per germline, CDR1 SNHLY and CDR2 FYNNEI. The CDR3 DNA sequence: TGTGCCAGCGGGGGGAGTGAAGCTTTCTTT. This translates into CASGGSEAFF.

This clone is a singleton in its sample. V usage is TRBV3-1 (or the pseudogene TRBV3-2) and J usage is TRBJ2-1; 9 nucleotides line up with TRBD2. This CDR3 is 13 amino acids long. Germline CDR1 and CDR2: LGHDT and YNNKEL (reference sequence). V dropped 8 bases and J dropped 9; count of bases not matched to a gene: 8. The CDR3 DNA sequence: TGTGCCAGCGCGAAACTAGCGGGTGTTGAGCAGTTCTTC. Translating it yields CASAKLAGVEQFF.

This chain links TRBV10-3 with TRBJ2-1; 7 positions agree with TRBD2. The CDR3 length is 13 residues. V dropped 5 bases and J dropped 9; count of bases not matched to a gene: 7. The germline V gene encodes CDR1 ENHRY and CDR2 SYGVKD. CDR3 region: CAISSTSESEQFF. For the CDR3, the DNA is TGTGCCATCAGTAGCACTAGCGAGAGTGAGCAGTTCTTC.

Only one count was recorded for this clone. V and J are TRBV6-1 and TRBJ1-5; D is unresolved. The germline CDR1 and CDR2 sequences are MNHNS and SASEGT. V lost 4 bases, J lost 1 base, and 14 bases lay in between. The length of the CDR3 is 16 residues. This chain's CDR3 is CASSGSTVSSNQPQHF. The CDR3 bases are TGTGCCAGCAGTGGCAGTACAGTCTCGAGCAATCAGCCCCAGCATTTT.

The V call is TRBV6-5, the J call TRBJ2-7; 7 bases are shared with TRBD1. This CDR3 contains 15 residues. V dropped 6 bases and J dropped 3; count of bases not matched to a gene: 11. The germline V gene encodes CDR1 MNHEY and CDR2 SVGAGI. The CDR3 coding sequence is TGTGCCAGCAGCACGAAACCGACAGGGATCTACGAGCAGTACTTC. Translation gives CASSTKPTGIYEQYF.

The chain is built from TRBV9 and TRBJ2-5; TRBD2 matches at 11 bases. Germline CDR1 and CDR2: SGDLS and YYNGEE. J lost 0 bases, V lost 0 bases, and 7 bases had no gene match. This CDR3 has 18 residues. This chain's CDR3 is CASSVGLAGGGYQETQYF. The CDR3 coding sequence is TGTGCCAGCAGCGTAGGGCTAGCGGGGGGCGGGTACCAAGAGACCCAGTACTTC.

This clone showed up just once. The genes are TRBV12-3 or TRBV12-4 and TRBJ2-7, with D possibly matching TRBD2 (6 bases). The ends were cut back, 3 bases at V and 2 bases at J, with 8 bases in the middle. This CDR3 comprises 13 residues. CDR3 nucleotide sequence: TGTGCCAGCAGTTTGCGGGGTCCCTACGAGCAGTACTTC. Protein sequence: CASSLRGPYEQYF.